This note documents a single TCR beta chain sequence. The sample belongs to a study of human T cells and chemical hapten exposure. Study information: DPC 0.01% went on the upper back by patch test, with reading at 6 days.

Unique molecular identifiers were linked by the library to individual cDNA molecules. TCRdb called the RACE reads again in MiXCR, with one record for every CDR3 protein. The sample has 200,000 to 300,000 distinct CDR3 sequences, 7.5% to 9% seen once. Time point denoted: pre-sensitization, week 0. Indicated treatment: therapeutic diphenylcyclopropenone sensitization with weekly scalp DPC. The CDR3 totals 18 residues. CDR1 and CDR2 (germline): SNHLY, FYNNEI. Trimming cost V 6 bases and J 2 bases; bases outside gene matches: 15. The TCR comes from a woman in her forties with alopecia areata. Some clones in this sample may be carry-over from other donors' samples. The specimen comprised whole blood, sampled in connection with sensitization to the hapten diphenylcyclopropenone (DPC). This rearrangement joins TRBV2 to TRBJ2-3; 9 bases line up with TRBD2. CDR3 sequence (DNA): TGTGCCAGCAGACCCCCAGCGGGAGGCTCCCTAACCACAGATACGCAGTATTTT. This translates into CASRPPAGGSLTTDTQYF.